Shown below are 21 T cell receptor beta chains from a single sample sequenced in a study of radiotherapy plus CTLA-4 blockade in lung cancer. Measured with immunoSEQ multiplex PCR; TCRdb has only the in-frame clones, and not every one. The sample includes approximately 94,000 clones, about four fifths of them seen just once. The sequences come from peripheral blood, collected from a patient treated with radiotherapy plus ipilimumab. All receptors derive from a human donor with non-small cell lung cancer that progressed on radiotherapy plus ipilimumab.

The chain recombines TRBV10-3 with TRBJ1-6; 8 bases are shared with TRBD1. The CDR3 loop spans 16 amino acids. From germline, CDR1 is ENHRY and CDR2 SYGVKD. The ends lost 4 bases at V and 6 bases at J; junction bases unmatched: 8. Here the CDR3 DNA reads TGTGCCATCAGTGTGGACAGGGATACCACTAATTCACCCCTCCACTTT. Translating it yields CAISVDRDTTNSPLHF.

The chain links TRBV19 to TRBJ2-7; 8 bases line up with TRBD2. CDR1 and CDR2 (germline): LNHDA, SQIVND (reference sequence). J was trimmed by 2 bases and V by 4 bases; bases with no gene match: 4. This CDR3 region has 14 residues. The CDR3 nucleotides read TGTGCCAGTAGTAATAGCGGGGAGACCTACGAGCAGTACGTC. As protein: CASSNSGETYEQYV.

J is TRBJ1-2 and V is TRBV14; D is unresolved. This CDR3 region has 13 residues. V lost 1 base and J lost 8, with 11 bases in between. CDR1 is SGHDN and CDR2 is FVKESK in the germline V gene. In nucleotides, the CDR3 is TGTGCCAGCAGCCAAGCGGCCGCTTTGGGCTACACCTTC. Protein product: CASSQAAALGYTF.

This chain links TRBV18 with TRBJ1-5; no definite D call. The CDR3 consists of 13 residues. Germline V CDR1 and CDR2: KGHSH, LQKENI. The V and J ends lost 2 bases and 7 bases respectively, with 9 bases between them. In nucleotides, the CDR3 is TGTGCCAGCTCACCAGAACAGAAACAGCCCCAGCATTTT. Amino acid sequence: CASSPEQKQPQHF.

The chain links TRBV27 to TRBJ1-1, with D possibly being TRBD1 (6 bases). Germline loops: CDR1 MNHEY, CDR2 SMNVEV (reference sequence). The CDR3 loop spans 16 amino acids. The V gene lost 2 bases and the J gene lost 5 bases, with 18 bases spanning the gap. Written as DNA, the CDR3 is TGTGCCAGCAGTTTAAGGTCGGGCGGGGGGCGAACTGAAGCTTTCTTT. Translated: CASSLRSGGGRTEAFF.

This sequence joins TRBV7-3 and TRBJ2-3, with TRBD1 as a possible D gene (6 bases). The CDR3 runs to 14 residues. The germline CDR1 and CDR2 sequences are SGHTA and FQGTGA. Deletions cut 7 bases from V and 1 base from J, with 12 bases between. This CDR3 reads CASTTGSGTDTQYF. The DNA for the CDR3 is TGTGCCAGCACAACAGGGTCCGGCACAGATACGCAGTATTTT.

V usage is TRBV5-1 and J usage is TRBJ2-7, with D tentatively TRBD1 or TRBD2 (5 bases each). Per the germline V gene, CDR1 is SGHRS and CDR2 is YFSETQ. Between the trimmed V and J ends, which lost 0 bases and 5 bases, there was a span of 12 bases. This CDR3 comprises 14 residues. CDR3 region: CASSLGGASDEQYF. DNA for the CDR3: TGCGCCAGCAGCTTGGGAGGGGCTTCAGACGAGCAGTACTTC.

V gene TRBV5-1 combines with J gene TRBJ2-5, with D perhaps assigned TRBD1 or TRBD2 (6 bases each). The V gene lost 4 bases and the J gene lost 5 bases, with 15 bases spanning the gap. Germline values: CDR1 SGHRS, CDR2 YFSETQ. CDR3 size: 14 residues. The CDR3 spells CASSPGGGLETQYF. The DNA for the CDR3 is TGCGCCAGCAGCCCCGGTGGGGGGCTGGAGACCCAGTACTTC.

The gene calls are TRBV10-3 and TRBJ2-2; tentatively, D is TRBD1 or TRBD2 (5 bases each). The V gene lost 11 bases and the J gene lost 1 base, with 11 bases spanning the gap. There are 13 residues in the CDR3. From germline, CDR1 is ENHRY and CDR2 SYGVKD. The CDR3 DNA reads TGTGCCGCCGGGACCGTGAACACCGGGGAGCTGTTTTTT. Protein product: CAAGTVNTGELFF.

V is TRBV9 and J is TRBJ2-2; 7 bases agree with TRBD1. Germline V gene lookup returns CDR1 SGDLS and CDR2 YYNGEE. The V gene end was trimmed by 4 bases and the J gene end by 1 base; junction bases not matched to a gene: 4. The CDR3 is 15 residues long. The CDR3 region is CASSQTGWNTGELFF. DNA for the CDR3: TGTGCCAGCAGCCAGACAGGGTGGAACACCGGGGAGCTGTTTTTT. The entire variable domain, with the rest obtained from reference TRBV9 and TRBJ2-2, is as follows: DSGVTQTPKHLITATGQRVTLRCSPRSGDLSVYWYQQSLDQGLQFLIQYYNGEERAKGNILERFSAQQFPDLHSELNLSSLELGDSALYFCASSQTGWNTGELFFGEGSRLTVL.

The DNA of the CDR3 is TGTGCCAGCAGCTACCGTCCAAGACTAGCGGGAGGCACAGATACGCAGTATTTT. Translation gives CASSYRPRLAGGTDTQYF. The chain recombines TRBV9 with TRBJ2-3; 12 bases agree with TRBD2. Germline CDR1 and CDR2: SGDLS and YYNGEE. V was clipped by 4 bases and J by 1 base; unmatched bases: 10. This CDR3 is 18 amino acids long.

A remark on this clone: Germline is not matched at one junction end, which may reflect a read error. The chain combines TRBV30 with TRBJ2-2; weak D call: TRBD1 (6 bases). This CDR3 is 14 amino acids long. CDR1 is GTSNPN and CDR2 is SVGIG in the germline V gene (reference sequence). CDR3: CAWSLGAKTGELFF. DNA for the CDR3: TGTGCCTGGAGTCTGGGGGCGAAAACCGGGGAGCTGTTTTTT.

This chain links TRBV7-2 with TRBJ2-1, with a weak D call TRBD2 (6 bases). Germline CDR1 SGHTA, CDR2 FQGNSA. Trimming stripped 5 bases from V and 8 bases from J, with 19 bases between. The CDR3 sequence is 15 residues long. Written as DNA, the CDR3 is TGTGCCAGCAGCCCTTACCGGGAGTATGGAGATGAGCAGTTCTTC. Translated: CASSPYREYGDEQFF.

CDR3 sequence (DNA): TGTGCCAGCAGCCCGCGGACAGAGATCTACGAGCAGTACTTC. Translation gives CASSPRTEIYEQYF. The chain employs TRBV7-9 and TRBJ2-7, with D perhaps matching TRBD1 (6 bases). CDR3 size: 14 residues. Germline V lookup: CDR1 SEHNR, CDR2 FQNEAQ (reference sequence). V lost 5 bases and J lost 3, with 14 bases in between.

The chain carries TRBV28 and TRBJ2-7; 7 bases agree with TRBD1. V gave up 5 bases and J gave up 2 bases; unmatched junction bases: 12. CDR1 and CDR2 from the germline V gene are MDHEN and SYDVKM. CDR3 size: 16 residues. In DNA form, the CDR3 reads TGTGCCAGCAGTGGCGCAGGGGGTTTCTCCCCCTACGAGCAGTACTTC. Amino acids: CASSGAGGFSPYEQYF.

The chain carries TRBV19 and TRBJ2-2; 10 bases match TRBD1. The V and J ends lost 2 bases and 6 bases, in that order; junction bases with no gene match: 15. The CDR3 covers 19 residues. The germline gives CDR1 LNHDA, CDR2 SQIVND (reference sequence). In DNA, the CDR3 is TGTGCCAGTAGTATAACGGTGACCCGGGACAGGGGAATTTCCGGGGAGCTGTTTTTT. Amino acids: CASSITVTRDRGISGELFF. The full variable domain, in which reference TRBV19 and TRBJ2-2 provide the parts outside the CDR3, is DGGITQSPKYLFRKEGQNVTLSCEQNLNHDAMYWYRQDPGQGLRLIYYSQIVNDFQKGDIAEGYSVSREKKESFPLTVTSAQKNPTAFYLCASSITVTRDRGISGELFFGEGSRLTVL.

This clone was seen once. This chain uses TRBV2 with TRBJ2-5, with 9 bases fitting TRBD2. Matching the DNA end better, TRBJ2-7 makes the J call doubtful. The CDR3 loop spans 15 amino acids. In germline, CDR1 is SNHLY, CDR2 FYNNEI. The CDR3 DNA sequence: TGTGCCAGCACCATCAGGCTAGCGGGACCCTACGAGCAGTACTTC. Translation: CASTIRLAGPYEQYF.

This chain connects TRBV4-2 to TRBJ2-1; no clear D gene. In germline, CDR1 is LGHNA, CDR2 YNFKEQ. V was pared by 0 bases and J by 6 bases, with 15 bases between. The CDR3 totals 16 residues. CDR3: CASSQDFEVPSNEQFF. The CDR3 nucleotides are TGTGCCAGCAGCCAAGACTTTGAGGTGCCGAGCAATGAGCAGTTCTTC.

The rearrangement uses TRBV5-1 and TRBJ2-2; TRBD2 matches at 8 bases. The ends lost 4 bases at V and 5 bases at J; junction bases unmatched: 10. The germline CDR1 and CDR2 sequences are SGHRS and YFSETQ. This CDR3 has 16 residues. The CDR3 sequence is CASSRTSSPGTGELFF. The CDR3 DNA follows: TGCGCCAGCAGCCGGACTAGCTCCCCGGGGACCGGGGAGCTGTTTTTT.

The chain uses TRBV28 and TRBJ1-4; D perhaps matches TRBD1 (5 bases). The CDR3 consists of 12 residues. The germline V gene encodes CDR1 MDHEN and CDR2 SYDVKM. V was pared by 6 bases and J by 4 bases, with 6 bases between. This CDR3 reads CASSQGNEKLFF. In DNA, the CDR3 is TGTGCCAGCAGCCAGGGTAATGAAAAACTGTTTTTT. The whole variable domain, remainder taken from reference TRBV28 and TRBJ1-4, is DVKVTQSSRYLVKRTGEKVFLECVQDMDHENMFWYRQDPGLGLRLIYFSYDVKMKEKGDIPEGYSVSREKKERFSLILESASTNQTSMYLCASSQGNEKLFFGSGTQLSVL.

The rearrangement uses TRBV9 and TRBJ2-2; 8 positions match TRBD1. V trimming: 3 bases; J trimming: 8 bases; junction bases outside the gene matches: 24. There are 20 residues in the CDR3. The germline gives CDR1 SGDLS, CDR2 YYNGEE. In DNA form, the CDR3 reads TGTGCCAGCAGCGATGCCGCGGACAGGGCCCGGGCTAGCGTACCAGGGGAGCTGTTTTTT. Translation: CASSDAADRARASVPGELFF. The full variable domain, in which reference TRBV9 and TRBJ2-2 provide the parts outside the CDR3, is DSGVTQTPKHLITATGQRVTLRCSPRSGDLSVYWYQQSLDQGLQFLIQYYNGEERAKGNILERFSAQQFPDLHSELNLSSLELGDSALYFCASSDAADRARASVPGELFFGEGSRLTVL.